This T cell receptor beta chain was obtained from a study of monozygotic twins with inflammatory bowel disease. Reprocessing the 5' RACE reads, TCRdb reports a single entry for every CDR3 protein and omits DNA. The specimen's table records about 450,000 distinct CDR3 sequences. This CDR3 region has 14 residues. CDR1 and CDR2 (germline): SEHNR, FQNEAQ (reference sequence). This sequence originates from a human donor with ulcerative colitis or Crohn's disease, or a healthy co-twin of an affected twin (not recorded which). The rearrangement links TRBV7-9 to TRBJ2-5; as DNA is missing, the TRBD1 call by TCRdb cannot be tested. Sequencing was done on a sample of blood. The CDR3 spells CAGGGGGIQETQYF.